This TCR beta chain was retrieved from a study of CD4 T cells in relation to SARS-CoV-2 and coronaviruses. Overall study context: Negative control cultures got HIV-1 Nef peptides or no peptide.

V was clipped by 3 bases and J by 5 bases, with 13 bases between them. This CDR3 comprises 14 residues. The germline gives CDR1 SGHNT, CDR2 YENEEA. Unexposed donor CD4+ T cells date from about 2011-2018, before the COVID-19 pandemic. CD4+ T cells were isolated from the cells after 10 days of culture. As cell numbers allowed, unexposed-donor CD4+ T cells faced SARS-CoV-2 S/N and four cold-coronavirus spikes. Each well had approximately 2.2 million PBMCs in 5% human AB serum with IL-2. Using immunoSEQ multiplex PCR, the repertoire was profiled, and TCRdb retains in-frame clones only, with some absent. The sample shows 9,000 to 13,000 clones, approximately 80% of them seen only once. As regards this clone: What it binds is not known.

This sequence joins TRBV11-3 and TRBJ1-1, with unresolved D. This clonotype originated in a human donor in good health. The sequenced sample consisted of CD4+ T cells from PBMCs, cultured in vitro. The CDR3 sequence: CASSLGPPGTEAFF. The CDR3 nucleotides read TGTGCCAGCAGCTTGGGCCCCCCGGGGACTGAAGCTTTCTTT.